The clone carrying this T cell receptor (beta chain) was detected a few times. TCRdb ran MiXCR on the RT-PCR reads and lists one entry per CDR3 protein. The table includes about 700,000 distinct CDR3 sequences, 14% detected once. Germline V gene sequence: CDR1 SGHAT, CDR2 FQNNGV. This CDR3 spans 19 amino acids. Trimming removed 4 bases from V and 4 bases from J; junction bases left unmatched: 17. This chain links TRBV11-2 with TRBJ2-3, with 10 nucleotides matching TRBD2. The origin of this receptor is a female donor in good health, serving as a healthy control. Sequencing was carried out using memory CD4+ T cells from blood. The chain's CDR3 is CASSSLRLLAGEEADTQYF. The CDR3 DNA reads TGTGCCAGCAGCTCTCTGAGGTTGCTAGCGGGAGAAGAGGCAGATACGCAGTATTTT.